Shown below are 28 T cell receptor beta chains from a single sample sequenced in a study of OX40 agonist ivuxolimab in advanced cancers. TCRdb keeps only in-frame clones here, not all; method: immunoSEQ multiplex PCR. Found here are under 50,000 clones, around 87% of them singletons; the top ten hold more than 25%. The sequencing used CD4+ or CD8+ T cells sorted from blood, collected in a trial of the OX40 agonist ivuxolimab. The receptors shown here come from an adult with an advanced solid tumor such as melanoma, head and neck, liver or kidney cancer.

The J gene is TRBJ2-1, the V gene TRBV28; a weak D match, TRBD1 (6 bases). The CDR3 spans 15 residues. Trimming shortened V by 6 bases and J by 5 bases, and 17 bases separated the two germline ends. Germline CDR1 is MDHEN and CDR2 is SYDVKM. The CDR3 region is CASSPTGHGDNEQFF. CDR3 DNA: TGTGCCAGCAGCCCTACAGGGCATGGGGACAATGAGCAGTTCTTC.

In its sample, this clone was seen once. DNA for the CDR3: TGTGCCAGCAGCTTTGTAGTGCGGGGGGACTCCTACGAGCAGTACTTC. Amino acids: CASSFVVRGDSYEQYF. V and J are TRBV7-3 and TRBJ2-7; 8 bases fit TRBD2. Germline V gives CDR1 SGHTA, CDR2 FQGTGA. The J segment lost 0 bases and the V segment lost 3 bases, leaving 7 bases of the junction unmatched. This CDR3 contains 16 residues.

This clone appeared a single time. The V gene is TRBV28, the J gene TRBJ2-7; 8 bases are shared with TRBD1. Germline CDR1 MDHEN, CDR2 SYDVKM. This CDR3 comprises 14 residues. The trim removed 8 bases at V and 1 base at J, leaving 7 bases unmatched. The CDR3 reads CASFSGQGSYEQYF. CDR3 in DNA: TGTGCCAGCTTTTCAGGACAGGGTTCCTACGAGCAGTACTTC. The variable domain in full, completed from reference TRBV28 and TRBJ2-7, reads DVKVTQSSRYLVKRTGEKVFLECVQDMDHENMFWYRQDPGLGLRLIYFSYDVKMKEKGDIPEGYSVSREKKERFSLILESASTNQTSMYLCASFSGQGSYEQYFGPGTRLTVT.

The rearrangement joins TRBV18 to TRBJ2-7; TRBD1 matches at 9 bases. The trim removed 3 bases at V and 2 bases at J, leaving 5 bases unmatched. Germline assignment: CDR1 KGHSH and CDR2 LQKENI. The CDR3 sequence is 15 residues long. The CDR3 DNA sequence: TGTGCCAGCTCACCCCGAGGGACAGGGACCTACGAGCAGTACTTC. It codes for CASSPRGTGTYEQYF.

The chain joins TRBV6-1 to TRBJ2-1; TRBD2 aligns across 8 bases. Germline assignment: CDR1 MNHNS and CDR2 SASEGT. This CDR3 region has 12 residues. With V trimmed by 0 bases and J by 14 bases, 3 bases remained unmatched. CDR3 residues: CASSEAMGLEFF. The CDR3 DNA reads TGTGCCAGCAGTGAAGCGATGGGACTAGAGTTCTTC.

The genes are TRBV6-6 and TRBJ1-1, with 7 bases matching TRBD1. The CDR3 has 15 amino acids. Germline V gene sequence: CDR1 MNHNY, CDR2 SVGAGI (reference sequence). V lost 6 bases, J lost 6 bases, and 13 bases stayed unmatched. This chain's CDR3 is CASSFSGGGEAEAFF. CDR3 coding DNA: TGTGCCAGCAGCTTCTCAGGGGGTGGCGAGGCTGAAGCTTTCTTT.

This rearrangement joins TRBV9 to TRBJ2-7, with a weak D call TRBD1 (5 bases). CDR1 is SGDLS and CDR2 is YYNGEE in the germline V gene. The CDR3 sequence is 15 residues long. Trimming shortened V by 6 bases and J by 3 bases, and 19 bases separated the two germline ends. The CDR3 coding sequence is TGTGCCAGCACCCCAACATTAGACAGACACTACGAGCAGTACTTC. It translates to CASTPTLDRHYEQYF.

The chain has TRBV4-1 and TRBJ2-7; D is undetermined. The germline V gene has CDR1 MGHRA and CDR2 YSYEKL. V was shortened by 0 bases and J by 3 bases, with 12 bases between the two germline ends. The CDR3 is 15 residues long. CDR3 DNA: TGCGCCAGCAGCCAAGAGGGTCCCGGGTTCTACGAGCAGTACTTC. It codes for CASSQEGPGFYEQYF.

The V call is TRBV5-1, the J call TRBJ2-7; tentative D call: TRBD2 (6 bases). CDR1 is SGHRS and CDR2 is YFSETQ in the germline V gene. This CDR3 region has 14 residues. The V end was cut by 4 bases, the J end by 3 bases, with 14 bases between. CDR3: CASSPTAGGYEQYF. DNA for the CDR3: TGCGCCAGCAGCCCGACGGCCGGGGGCTACGAGCAGTACTTC.

The chain recombines TRBV6-4 with TRBJ2-5; 9 positions agree with TRBD2. CDR1 and CDR2 (germline): MRHNA, SNTAGT. The length of the CDR3 is 16 residues. Trimming at V came to 5 bases and at J to 4 bases, leaving 11 bases not matched to a gene. CDR3 protein: CASSSNASGEGETQYF. The CDR3, as DNA: TGTGCCAGCAGTTCTAACGCTAGCGGGGAAGGAGAGACCCAGTACTTC.

This CDR3 reads CASSPPRTGNSPNEQFF. CDR3 nucleotide sequence: TGTGCCAGCTCACCACCGCGGACAGGGAATTCCCCGAATGAGCAGTTCTTC. The chain couples TRBV18 to TRBJ2-1, with 8 bases identical to TRBD1. V lost 0 bases, J lost 7 bases, and 11 bases stayed unmatched. The length of the CDR3 is 17 residues. The germline V gene encodes CDR1 KGHSH and CDR2 LQKENI.

The rearrangement uses TRBV28 and TRBJ2-5; the D gene is possibly TRBD2 (6 bases). CDR3 length equals 16 residues. Germline-derived CDR1 and CDR2 are MDHEN and SYDVKM. The V end was cut by 2 bases, the J end by 2 bases, with 15 bases between. The CDR3 loop is CASSLAGTRIQETQYF. The CDR3 DNA reads as TGTGCCAGCAGTTTAGCGGGGACGAGGATACAAGAGACCCAGTACTTC.

The rearrangement uses TRBV5-6 and TRBJ2-5; D may be TRBD1 (6 bases). Gene TRBJ2-7 matches the end of the DNA better, so the J call may be wrong. The CDR3 sequence is 12 residues long. Germline assignment: CDR1 SGHDT and CDR2 YYEEEE. CDR3 nucleotide sequence: TGTGCCAGCACCTACAGGGTTGGCGAGCAGTACTTC. This sequence encodes CASTYRVGEQYF.

The V call is TRBV6-1, the J call TRBJ1-2; D may be TRBD1 (5 bases). The CDR3 is made up of 12 amino acids. Trimming removed 8 bases at V and 4 bases at J, with 11 bases between. CDR1 and CDR2 from the germline V gene are MNHNS and SASEGT. The CDR3 protein is CASRGGLYGYTF. CDR3 sequence (DNA): TGTGCCAGCCGGGGCGGACTCTATGGCTACACCTTC.

This clone was recorded a few times. The chain is built from TRBV30 and TRBJ1-2; D gene ambiguous. The length of the CDR3 is 14 residues. From germline, CDR1 is GTSNPN and CDR2 SVGIG (reference sequence). V was trimmed by 4 bases and J by 1 base, leaving 13 bases between them. The CDR3: CAWIRGNSNYGYTF. The CDR3 nucleotides read TGTGCCTGGATCCGAGGGAACAGTAACTATGGCTACACCTTC.

The chain links TRBV9 to TRBJ1-2; 10 bases are shared with TRBD1. This CDR3 is built from 14 residues. V lost 4 bases, J lost 4 bases, and 4 bases stayed unmatched. Germline V gene data show CDR1 as SGDLS and CDR2 as YYNGEE. The DNA for the CDR3 is TGTGCCAGCAGCCCCAGACAGGGGGCCTATGGCTACACCTTC. Its protein is CASSPRQGAYGYTF.

The chain has TRBV29-1 and TRBJ2-1, with D uncertain. The CDR3 has 13 amino acids. The V gene lost 1 base and the J gene lost 7 bases, with 11 bases spanning the gap. Germline-derived CDR1 and CDR2 are SQVTM and ANQGSEA. The CDR3 bases are TGCAGCGTTGAAGGCCTAGTCCGAAATGAGCAGTTCTTC. Its protein product is CSVEGLVRNEQFF.

The chain combines TRBV2 with TRBJ2-2, with TRBD2 identical over 12 bases. The CDR3 is 15 amino acids. The V gene end was trimmed by 6 bases and the J gene end by 6 bases; junction bases not matched to a gene: 5. Germline loops: CDR1 SNHLY, CDR2 FYNNEI. CDR3 coding DNA: TGTGCCAGCAGGCGACTAGCGGGAGAGGCCGGGGAGCTGTTTTTT. Amino acids: CASRRLAGEAGELFF.

This clone was seen a handful of times. The chain links TRBV7-8 to TRBJ2-5; D is perhaps TRBD2 (6 bases). The germline gives CDR1 SGHVS, CDR2 FQNEAQ. The CDR3 loop spans 17 amino acids. Trimming took off 5 bases at V and 7 bases at J, with 26 bases between the two ends. The CDR3 DNA is TGTGCCAGCAGCCCACGAGTCCGGGGGTCTACCTTGGGGACCCAGTACTTC. This sequence encodes CASSPRVRGSTLGTQYF.

The chain recombines TRBV10-3 with TRBJ1-2; D is unresolved. Germline V gene sequence: CDR1 ENHRY, CDR2 SYGVKD. This CDR3 spans 12 amino acids. V was shortened by 7 bases and J by 2 bases, with 8 bases between the two germline ends. The CDR3 DNA follows: TGTGCCATCACGGACGGAAACTATGGCTACACCTTC. This codes for CAITDGNYGYTF.

This chain links TRBV19 with TRBJ2-7; no reliable D call. The CDR3 loop spans 13 amino acids. Germline-derived CDR1 and CDR2 are LNHDA and SQIVND (reference sequence). The ends were cut back, 5 bases at V and 2 bases at J, with 10 bases in the middle. The CDR3 sequence: CASSPFTTYEQYF. The CDR3 bases are TGTGCCAGTAGTCCCTTCACAACCTACGAGCAGTACTTC.

This clone has just a few counts. The rearrangement links TRBV11-1 to TRBJ2-2; 8 bases match TRBD2. The germline V gene encodes CDR1 SGHAT and CDR2 FQDESV (reference sequence). V lost 1 base and J lost 6; bases outside the gene matches: 7. The CDR3 is made up of 16 amino acids. The CDR3 DNA is TGTGCCAGCAGCTTAGGTCTGAGCGGGAGACCCGGGGAGCTGTTTTTT. Amino acids: CASSLGLSGRPGELFF.

This sequence joins TRBV5-1 and TRBJ1-1; D might be TRBD1 (5 bases). This CDR3 spans 14 amino acids. V was trimmed by 4 bases and J by 6 bases, leaving 16 bases between them. CDR1 and CDR2 from the germline V gene are SGHRS and YFSETQ. CDR3 residues: CASSPNPGLPEAFF. DNA for the CDR3: TGCGCCAGCAGCCCAAACCCAGGGTTACCTGAAGCTTTCTTT.

A single count supports this clone. The chain has TRBV20-1 and TRBJ2-7, with no clear D. Trimming took 5 bases from V and 2 from J, leaving 7 bases between them. Germline V CDR1 and CDR2: DFQATT, SNEGSKA (reference sequence). The CDR3 length is 11 residues. CDR3 bases: TGCAGTGCTGAAAAAGCCTACGAGCAGTACTTC. Its protein is CSAEKAYEQYF.

This clone has a handful of counts. The chain is built from TRBV6-5 and TRBJ1-5, with TRBD1 as a possible D gene (5 bases). The CDR3 length is 14 residues. V was cut by 4 bases and J by 4 bases, with 11 bases left in between. The V gene's germline CDR1 is MNHEY and CDR2 SVGAGI. The CDR3, as DNA: TGTGCCAGCAGTTGGGCAGGGAAAAATCAGCCCCAGCATTTT. Translation: CASSWAGKNQPQHF.

A few counts support this clone. J is TRBJ1-5 and V is TRBV5-1, with 7 bases identical to TRBD1. The germline V gene encodes CDR1 SGHRS and CDR2 YFSETQ. The CDR3 loop spans 15 amino acids. J lost 3 bases, V lost 4 bases, and 7 bases had no gene match. CDR3 DNA: TGCGCCAGCAGCCCGGGGACAGCCCTCAATCAGCCCCAGCATTTT. Its translation: CASSPGTALNQPQHF. The full variable domain, rest sourced from reference TRBV5-1 and TRBJ1-5, is KAGVTQTPRYLIKTRGQQVTLSCSPISGHRSVSWYQQTPGQGLQFLFEYFSETQRNKGNFPGRFSGRQFSNSRSEMNVSTLELGDSALYLCASSPGTALNQPQHFGDGTRLSIL.

The gene calls are TRBV5-1 and TRBJ2-7, with unresolved D. Trimming removed 0 bases at V and 6 bases at J, with 4 bases between. CDR3 length: 11 amino acids. CDR1 SGHRS and CDR2 YFSETQ come from the germline V gene. CDR3 DNA: TGCGCCAGCAGCTTGGAGGGCGAGCAGTACTTC. It yields the protein CASSLEGEQYF. Combining the CDR3 with reference TRBV5-1 and TRBJ2-7 gives the whole variable domain KAGVTQTPRYLIKTRGQQVTLSCSPISGHRSVSWYQQTPGQGLQFLFEYFSETQRNKGNFPGRFSGRQFSNSRSEMNVSTLELGDSALYLCASSLEGEQYFGPGTRLTVT.

The table lists this clone with a count of one. The rearrangement links TRBV7-3 to TRBJ2-2, with 7 bases lining up with TRBD1. This CDR3 comprises 16 residues. Germline lookup yields CDR1 SGHTA and CDR2 FQGTGA. The J segment lost 3 bases and the V segment lost 1 base, leaving 5 bases of the junction unmatched. CDR3 protein: CASSLKGGDYTGELFF. The CDR3 region has the DNA TGTGCCAGCAGCTTAAAAGGGGGCGATTACACCGGGGAGCTGTTTTTT.